This TCR beta chain was captured in a study of T cells in Graves' hyperthyroidism and ophthalmopathy. This clonotype was counted ten times or more. Subjects aged 18 to 65 presented with newly diagnosed hyperthyroidism of less than 2 months' duration. Fresh peripheral blood, 9.5 to 10 ml of it, supplied the PBMCs. CDR1 and CDR2 from the germline V gene are KGHDR and SFDVKD. The J segment lost 7 bases and the V segment lost 5 bases, leaving 7 bases of the junction unmatched. CDR3 length equals 14 residues. Regions amplified from RNA transcripts were the TCR beta CDR3 regions. RT-PCR in the first round (using the HTBI primer set) targeted the TCR CDR3. TCRdb reprocessed the multiplex PCR reads with MiXCR, giving one entry per CDR3 protein. The table includes about 380,000 distinct CDR3 sequences, more than 11% detected once.

Sequenced material: blood. The chain couples TRBV24-1 to TRBJ2-1; 7 nucleotides line up with TRBD2. This receptor was identified in a woman aged 55-69 years with Graves' hyperthyroidism. Here the CDR3 reads CATSAAGPRNEQFF. The CDR3, as DNA: TGTGCCACCAGTGCAGCGGGACCCAGGAATGAGCAGTTCTTC.